Listed below are T cell receptor beta chains from one sample, sequenced in a study of cytomegalovirus exposure and HLA in healthy donors. Profiling relied on immunoSEQ multiplex PCR, and the TCRdb table lists in-frame clones only, not all of them. The table records under 300,000 clones, approximately 84% of them present only once. Specimen: PBMCs. The receptors come from a woman aged 30 to 39 in good health and CMV-seropositive. Each CDR3 is given with its conserved first and last residue. D genes are given only for firm matches. The listing skips clone size in some rows; elsewhere it reads once, few, many or a size class.

j_call	d_call	v_call	clone_size	cdr3_aa	cdr3_nt
TRBJ2-3	TRBD2	TRBV29-1	NA	CSSRTSGRADTQYF	TGCAGCTCGAGGACTAGCGGGAGGGCCGATACGCAGTATTTT
TRBJ1-3	TRBD1	TRBV27	NA	CASSPGTGRSGNTIYF	TGTGCCAGCAGTCCCGGGACAGGGCGGTCTGGAAACACCATATATTTT
TRBJ2-1	NA	TRBV18	NA	CASSRTRADNEQFF	TGTGCCAGCTCCCGAACTAGGGCGGACAATGAGCAGTTCTTC
TRBJ2-2	NA	TRBV19	NA	CASLSRVRTGELFF	TGTGCCAGTCTCTCACGGGTGCGAACCGGGGAGCTGTTTTTT
TRBJ2-7	TRBD1	TRBV27	NA	CASSRGTGPYEQYF	TGTGCCAGCAGTCGAGGGACAGGGCCCTACGAGCAGTACTTC
TRBJ2-1	TRBD2	TRBV27	NA	CASSLPGLAGDEQFF	TGTGCCAGCAGTCTCCCGGGACTAGCGGGAGATGAGCAGTTCTTC
TRBJ1-1	NA	TRBV6-5	NA	CASRRRLATEAFF	TGTGCCAGCAGACGGCGGCTTGCCACTGAAGCTTTCTTT
TRBJ2-7	TRBD1	TRBV10-2	NA	CASSVRSGTGIYEQYF	TGCGCCAGCAGTGTAAGATCCGGGACAGGAATATACGAGCAGTACTTC
TRBJ2-1	TRBD2	TRBV28	NA	CASSLGLAGDYNEQFF	TGTGCCAGCAGTTTGGGGCTAGCGGGTGACTACAATGAGCAGTTCTTC
TRBJ1-3	NA	TRBV27	NA	CASSPDRSANTIYF	TGTGCCAGCAGTCCCGACAGGTCGGCGAACACCATATATTTT
TRBJ1-1	NA	TRBV10-1	once	CASSARAHTEAFF	TGCGCCAGCAGTGCGAGAGCCCACACTGAAGCTTTCTTT
TRBJ2-3	TRBD2	TRBV5-1	NA	CASSPWAAGLGIGSTDTQYF	TGCGCCAGCAGCCCGTGGGCAGCGGGATTAGGGATCGGTAGCACAGATACGCAGTATTTT
TRBJ2-3	NA	TRBV29-1	NA	CSVALLLRGDTQYF	TGCAGCGTTGCCCTCTTGTTACGGGGAGATACGCAGTATTTT
TRBJ1-1	NA	TRBV6-4	NA	CASSERTGLGSEAFF	TGTGCCAGCAGTGAGCGTACAGGGCTTGGTTCTGAAGCTTTCTTT
TRBJ2-1	NA	TRBV28	NA	CASREGGRNEQFF	TGTGCCAGCAGGGAGGGGGGGCGTAATGAGCAGTTCTTC
TRBJ2-7	TRBD2	TRBV18	NA	CASSPETLGLADSVQYF	TGTGCCAGCTCACCAGAAACCCTGGGACTAGCGGATTCGGTGCAGTACTTC
TRBJ1-1	NA	TRBV5-1	NA	CASSLVVRENTEAFF	TGCGCCAGCAGCTTGGTTGTCAGGGAGAACACTGAAGCTTTCTTT
TRBJ2-1	NA	TRBV19	NA	CASSMESSYNEQFF	TGTGCCAGTAGTATGGAGAGCTCCTACAATGAGCAGTTCTTC
TRBJ1-1	NA	TRBV5-1	NA	CASSFLTGFANTEAFF	TGCGCCAGCAGCTTTCTAACGGGGTTTGCGAACACTGAAGCTTTCTTT
TRBJ1-2	TRBD1	TRBV19	NA	CASSDRDGYTF	TGTGCCAGTAGCGACAGGGACGGCTACACCTTC
TRBJ2-1	TRBD2	TRBV11-2	NA	CASSLDRGSTFF	TGTGCCAGCAGCTTAGATCGCGGGAGCACGTTCTTC
TRBJ2-1	TRBD1	TRBV18	NA	CASSRGTGYFGEQFF	TGTGCCAGCTCACGGGGGACAGGGTATTTCGGTGAGCAGTTCTTC
TRBJ1-1	TRBD1	TRBV6-1	once	CASSEALGQKPNTEAFF	TGTGCCAGCAGTGAAGCGCTGGGACAGAAACCTAACACTGAAGCTTTCTTT
TRBJ2-7	NA	TRBV30	NA	CAWRQSYEQYF	TGTGCCTGGAGACAGTCCTACGAGCAGTACTTC
TRBJ2-1	TRBD1	TRBV5-1	NA	CASSPQGALYNEQFF	TGCGCCAGCAGCCCTCAGGGGGCCCTCTACAATGAGCAGTTCTTC
TRBJ2-7	TRBD2	TRBV18	NA	CASSLAGGPKTYEQYF	TGTGCCAGCTCACTAGCGGGAGGGCCTAAAACCTACGAGCAGTACTTC
TRBJ2-3	NA	TRBV12-5	NA	CASGLGGDTQYF	TGTGCTAGTGGTTTGGGCGGGGATACGCAGTATTTT
TRBJ1-2	NA	TRBV5-1	few	CASSLGGQANYGYTF	TGCGCCAGCAGCTTGGGGGGGCAAGCTAACTATGGCTACACCTTC
TRBJ2-7	NA	TRBV5-1	NA	CASSGTGTQITYEQYF	TGCGCCAGCAGCGGGACCGGGACACAGATTACCTACGAGCAGTACTTC